This T cell receptor beta chain was sequenced in a study of control samples from healthy donors and cancer patients. Here immunoSEQ multiplex PCR was the method, and the copy in TCRdb shows in-frame clones only, minus some. Counted here are about 98,000 clones, 79% occurring once; the ten biggest clones make up roughly a tenth. Material: blood. This receptor was obtained from a woman in her twenties or thirties in good health.

The CDR3, as DNA: TGTGCCAGTATCCAGTCTATCGGAAACACCATATATTTT. It codes for CASIQSIGNTIYF. J is TRBJ1-3 and V is TRBV19; D gene ambiguous. This CDR3 region has 13 residues. V lost 7 bases to trimming and J lost 4 bases, with 11 bases between them. Per germline, CDR1 LNHDA and CDR2 SQIVND (reference sequence).